A selection of T cell receptor beta chains follows, all from one sample in a study of T cell responses to AZD1222 COVID-19 vaccine. Here immunoSEQ multiplex PCR was the method, and the copy in TCRdb shows in-frame clones only, minus some. The data contain more than 80,000 clones, 85% to 90% of them seen just once; the ten biggest clones take up roughly a tenth. Sample: peripheral blood, taken on day 0 of AZD1222 vaccination. These receptors originate from an adult in good health. CDR3s include the opening cysteine and the closing phenylalanine or tryptophan. A D gene is named only where the DNA matches it firmly. Only some rows state a clone size, as once, few, many or a class for expanded clones.

v_gene	j_gene	abundance	d_gene	CDR3nt	CDR3aa
TRBV2	TRBJ1-4	.	TRBD1	TGTGCCAGCAAGGGACAGCCCAAGGCTAATGAAAAACTGTTTTTT	CASKGQPKANEKLFF
TRBV5-1	TRBJ2-3	.	.	TGCGCCAGCAGCTTGGCCCCAAGGGACACAGATACGCAGTATTTT	CASSLAPRDTDTQYF
TRBV19	TRBJ1-3	.	.	TGTGCCAGTAGTCCGACAGGAGGAAACACCATATATTTT	CASSPTGGNTIYF
TRBV19	TRBJ2-7	few	.	TGTGCCAGTAGTAGGGGGACAAGGCGGGACGAGCAGTACTTC	CASSRGTRRDEQYF
TRBV5-1	TRBJ2-7	.	.	TGCGCCAGCAGCCCCCTTGGGCAGGGGAGTAACGAGCAGTACTTC	CASSPLGQGSNEQYF
TRBV6-5	TRBJ1-4	.	.	TGTGCCAGCAAAAACTTCGGGACACTTAATGAAAAACTGTTTTTT	CASKNFGTLNEKLFF
TRBV5-6	TRBJ1-2	.	.	TGTGCCAGCAGTACAGGGCGCTATGGCTACACCTTC	CASSTGRYGYTF
TRBV11-3	TRBJ1-1	.	.	TGTGCCAGCAGCGCCGGTATGAACACTGAAGCTTTCTTT	CASSAGMNTEAFF
TRBV15	TRBJ2-3	.	TRBD1	TGTGCCACCAGCAGGGACAGGGGGCCGGCAGATACGCAGTATTTT	CATSRDRGPADTQYF
TRBV6-4	TRBJ2-2	.	TRBD2	TGTGCCAGCAGTGACCCCGGGGGGGCGAACACCGGGGAGCTGTTTTTT	CASSDPGGANTGELFF
TRBV30	TRBJ2-1	.	TRBD1	TGTGCCTGGACCAGAGGACAGGACGATACTCAACACGATGAGCAGTTCTTC	CAWTRGQDDTQHDEQFF
TRBV5-6	TRBJ1-2	.	TRBD1	TGTGCCAGCAGCCCTTGGACAGGGGACAACTATGGCTACACCTTC	CASSPWTGDNYGYTF
TRBV2	TRBJ2-1	once	TRBD2	TGTGCCAGCAGGGACTTAGCGGGGGGGTACTACAATGAGCAGTTCTTC	CASRDLAGGYYNEQFF
TRBV3-1/TRBV3-2	TRBJ1-1	.	.	TGTGCCAGCAGTCCTACCACTAACACTGAAGCTTTCTTT	CASSPTTNTEAFF
TRBV3-1/TRBV3-2	TRBJ1-3	.	.	TGTGCCAGCAGCCAAGAAAGTCCGCCGGCTGCGGACACCATATATTTT	CASSQESPPAADTIYF
TRBV30	TRBJ2-2	.	.	TGTGCCTGGAGGGGGGCCCGGTACACCGGGGAGCTGTTTTTT	CAWRGARYTGELFF
TRBV7-2	TRBJ1-2	.	.	TGTGCCAGCAGCTTAGCGGGGTATGGCTACACCTTC	CASSLAGYGYTF
TRBV30	TRBJ2-2	few	TRBD1	TGTGCCTGGAGTGTAAGGGGGCTCACCGGGGAGCTGTTTTTT	CAWSVRGLTGELFF
TRBV19	TRBJ2-2	.	.	TGTGCCAGCTCCCTGCAGGTCACCGGGGAGCTGTTTTTT	CASSLQVTGELFF
TRBV7-2	TRBJ1-3	.	.	TGTGCCAGCAGCTTGGGAATCGTTCCCTCTGGAAACACCATATATTTT	CASSLGIVPSGNTIYF
TRBV7-3	TRBJ2-1	.	TRBD2	TGTGCCAGCAGCTTTACCGGGACTAGCATCAATGAGCAGTTCTTC	CASSFTGTSINEQFF
TRBV9	TRBJ2-1	.	TRBD2	TGTGCCAGCAGCGACGGGAGGGGCAATGAGCAGTTCTTC	CASSDGRGNEQFF
TRBV10-3	TRBJ1-4	.	.	TGTGCCATCAGCCTGGCGGGGAATGAAAAACTGTTTTTT	CAISLAGNEKLFF
TRBV11-1	TRBJ1-2	.	.	TGTGCCAGCAGCTCCATACAGGGACTCTATGGCTACACCTTC	CASSSIQGLYGYTF
TRBV19	TRBJ1-6	few	TRBD1	TGTGCCAGTAGTACGGGACAGTCACCCCTCCACTTT	CASSTGQSPLHF
TRBV19	TRBJ1-3	.	.	TGTGCCAGCGGAGATGACAGTTACTCTGGAAACACCATATATTTT	CASGDDSYSGNTIYF